This record concerns one TCR beta chain sequence. Its target is unknown. TCRdb's copy holds only in-frame clones and misses some; the assay was immunoSEQ multiplex PCR. Among roughly 120,000 clones, about nine tenths were seen once, and the ten largest hold 7.9%. The data derive from a study of T cell responses to AZD1222 COVID-19 vaccine. V gave up 7 bases and J gave up 0 bases, with 10 bases separating them. The CDR3 runs 14 residues. The germline V gene encodes CDR1 MDHEN and CDR2 SYDVKM. The study, taken as a whole, reports: A rise in Spike-specific TCR breadth and depth followed two AZD1222 doses. Baseline antibody screening turned up just a handful of seropositive AZD1222 recipients. Donors skewed white British and female; clonal diversity was possibly underestimated.

J is TRBJ1-3 and V is TRBV28, with TRBD1 as a possible D gene (5 bases). This TCR was recovered from an adult who received the AZD1222 COVID-19 vaccine. Sequenced here: peripheral blood, sampled 28 days after the second AZD1222 dose. CDR3 nucleotide sequence: TGTGCCAGCATGGGGGGTAACTCTGGAAACACCATATATTTT. Encoded protein: CASMGGNSGNTIYF.